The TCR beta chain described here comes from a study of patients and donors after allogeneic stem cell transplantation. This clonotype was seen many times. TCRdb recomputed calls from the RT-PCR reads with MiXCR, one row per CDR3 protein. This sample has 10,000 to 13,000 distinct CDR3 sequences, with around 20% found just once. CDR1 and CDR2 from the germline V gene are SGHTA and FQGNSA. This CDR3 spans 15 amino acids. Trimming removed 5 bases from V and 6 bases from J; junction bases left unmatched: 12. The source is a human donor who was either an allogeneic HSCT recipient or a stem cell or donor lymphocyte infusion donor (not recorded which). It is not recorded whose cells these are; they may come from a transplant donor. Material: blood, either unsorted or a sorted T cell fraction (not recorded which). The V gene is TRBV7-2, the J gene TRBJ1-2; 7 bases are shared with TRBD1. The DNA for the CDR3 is TGTGCCAGCAGCCTTCGGGACAGCTACACGAATGGCTACACCTTC. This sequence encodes CASSLRDSYTNGYTF. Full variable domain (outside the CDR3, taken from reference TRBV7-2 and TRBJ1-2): GAGVSQSPSNKVTEKGKDVELRCDPISGHTALYWYRQSLGQGLEFLIYFQGNSAPDKSGLPSDRFSAERTGGSVSTLTIQRTQQEDSAVYLCASSLRDSYTNGYTFGSGTRLTVV.